This T cell receptor (beta chain) was identified during a study of blood T cell repertoires in COVID-19. The table came from immunoSEQ multiplex PCR; TCRdb's copy has only in-frame clones and leaves some out. The profile shows 280,000 or so clones, 88% of them singletons. The CDR3 has 18 residues. The V gene's germline CDR1 is SGHAT and CDR2 FQNNGV. Trimming cost V 1 base and J 0 bases, with 16 bases left between them. The rearrangement joins TRBV11-2 to TRBJ2-1; perhaps TRBD2 as D (5 bases). The sample comprised peripheral blood. The receptor was derived from a man in his late teens or twenties with active or convalescent COVID-19. This CDR3 reads CASSLASRSGSSYNEQFF. In nucleotides, the CDR3 is TGTGCCAGCAGCTTAGCCTCGAGAAGCGGAAGCTCCTACAATGAGCAGTTCTTC. The complete variable domain, with remaining parts taken from reference TRBV11-2 and TRBJ2-1, reads EAGVAQSPRYKIIEKRQSVAFWCNPISGHATLYWYQQILGQGPKLLIQFQNNGVVDDSQLPKDRFSAERLKGVDSTLKIQPAKLEDSAVYLCASSLASRSGSSYNEQFFGPGTRLTVL.